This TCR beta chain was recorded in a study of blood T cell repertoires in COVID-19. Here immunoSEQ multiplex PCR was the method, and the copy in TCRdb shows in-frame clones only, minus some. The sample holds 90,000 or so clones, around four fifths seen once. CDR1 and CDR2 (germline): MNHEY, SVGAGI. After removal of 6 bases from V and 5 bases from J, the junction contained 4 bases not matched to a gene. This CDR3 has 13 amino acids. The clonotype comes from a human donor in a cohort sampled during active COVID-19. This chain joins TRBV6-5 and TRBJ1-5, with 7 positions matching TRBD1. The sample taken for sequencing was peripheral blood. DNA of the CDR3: TGTGCCAGCAGCCGGGACAGATATCAGCCCCAGCATTTT. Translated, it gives CASSRDRYQPQHF.